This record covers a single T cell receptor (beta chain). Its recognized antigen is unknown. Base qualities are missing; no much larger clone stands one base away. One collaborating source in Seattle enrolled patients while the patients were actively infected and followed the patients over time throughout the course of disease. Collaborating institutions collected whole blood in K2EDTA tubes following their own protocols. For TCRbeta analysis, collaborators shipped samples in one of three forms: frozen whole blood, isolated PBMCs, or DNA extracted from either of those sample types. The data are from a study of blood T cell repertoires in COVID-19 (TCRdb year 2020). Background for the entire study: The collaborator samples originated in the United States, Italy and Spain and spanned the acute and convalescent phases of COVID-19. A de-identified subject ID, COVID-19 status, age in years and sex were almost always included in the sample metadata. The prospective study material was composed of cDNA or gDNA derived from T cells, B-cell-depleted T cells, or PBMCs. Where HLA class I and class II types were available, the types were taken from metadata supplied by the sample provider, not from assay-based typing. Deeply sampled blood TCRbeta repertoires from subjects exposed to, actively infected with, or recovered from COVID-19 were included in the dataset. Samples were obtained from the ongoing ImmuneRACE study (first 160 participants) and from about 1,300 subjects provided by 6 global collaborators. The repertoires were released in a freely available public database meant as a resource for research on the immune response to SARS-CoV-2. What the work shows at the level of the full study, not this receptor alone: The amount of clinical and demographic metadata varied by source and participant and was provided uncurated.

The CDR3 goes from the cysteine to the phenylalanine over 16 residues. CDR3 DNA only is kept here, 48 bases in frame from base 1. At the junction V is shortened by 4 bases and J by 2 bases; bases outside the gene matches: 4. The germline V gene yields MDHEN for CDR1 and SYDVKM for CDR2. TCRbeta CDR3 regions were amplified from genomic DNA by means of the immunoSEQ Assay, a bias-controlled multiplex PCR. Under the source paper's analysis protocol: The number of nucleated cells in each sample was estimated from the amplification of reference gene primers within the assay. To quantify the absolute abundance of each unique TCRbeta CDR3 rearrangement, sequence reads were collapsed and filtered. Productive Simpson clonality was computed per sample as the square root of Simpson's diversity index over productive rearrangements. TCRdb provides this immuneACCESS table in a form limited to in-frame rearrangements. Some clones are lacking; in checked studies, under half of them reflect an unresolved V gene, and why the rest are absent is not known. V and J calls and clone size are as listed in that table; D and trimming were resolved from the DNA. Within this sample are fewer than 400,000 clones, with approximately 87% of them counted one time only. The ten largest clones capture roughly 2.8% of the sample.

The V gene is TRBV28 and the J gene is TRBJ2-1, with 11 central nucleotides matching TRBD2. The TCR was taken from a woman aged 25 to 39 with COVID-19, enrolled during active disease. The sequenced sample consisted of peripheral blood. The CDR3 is CASSSGTSGAYNEQFF. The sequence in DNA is TGTGCCAGCAGTTCGGGGACTAGCGGAGCCTACAATGAGCAGTTCTTC.